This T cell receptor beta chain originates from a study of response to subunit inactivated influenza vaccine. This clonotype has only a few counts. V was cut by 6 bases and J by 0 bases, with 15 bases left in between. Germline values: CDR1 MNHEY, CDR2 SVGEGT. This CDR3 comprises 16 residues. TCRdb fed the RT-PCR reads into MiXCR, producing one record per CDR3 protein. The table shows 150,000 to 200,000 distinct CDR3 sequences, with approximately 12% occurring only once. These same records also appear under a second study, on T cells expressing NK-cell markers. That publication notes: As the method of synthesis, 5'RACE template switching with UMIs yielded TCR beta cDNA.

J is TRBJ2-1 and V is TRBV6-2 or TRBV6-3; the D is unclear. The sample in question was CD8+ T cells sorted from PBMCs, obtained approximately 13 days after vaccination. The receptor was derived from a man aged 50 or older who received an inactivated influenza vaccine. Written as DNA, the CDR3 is TGTGCCAGCAGCCAAGCGAGCGCCAGCTCCTACAATGAGCAGTTCTTC. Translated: CASSQASASSYNEQFF.